A selection of T cell receptor beta chains follows, all from one sample in a study of blood T cell repertoires in COVID-19. Measured with immunoSEQ multiplex PCR; TCRdb has only the in-frame clones, and not every one. The sample yields around 240,000 clones, approximately 85% seen once. Sequencing was performed on PBMCs or T cells enriched from blood (not recorded which). The receptors were gathered from a woman aged 45-59 years who had recovered from COVID-19. Both conserved end residues are part of each CDR3. The D gene is left open where the match is weak. Clone size appears in some rows only: once, few, many, or a class for an expanded clone.

CDR3aa	CDR3nt	len	v_gene	j_gene	abundance	d_gene
CASSPRDNEQYF	TGTGCCAGCTCCCCGCGGGATAACGAGCAGTACTTC	12	TRBV18	TRBJ2-7	.	.
CASSFFLLDNEQFF	TGTGCCAGCAGCTTTTTCCTCCTCGACAATGAGCAGTTCTTC	14	TRBV5-5	TRBJ2-1	.	.
CASSSSHSETQYF	TGTGCCAGCAGTTCGAGTCACAGCGAGACCCAGTACTTC	13	TRBV27	TRBJ2-5	.	.
CASSKGLQGRYEQYF	TGTGCCAGCAGCAAAGGTTTACAGGGGAGATACGAGCAGTACTTC	15	TRBV21-1	TRBJ2-7	.	.
CASSPGLSGQPQHF	TGTGCCAGCAGCCCGGGACTTTCCGGTCAGCCCCAGCATTTT	14	TRBV7-9	TRBJ1-5	.	.
CASSLDRGGYEQYF	TGTGCCAGCAGCCTGGACAGGGGAGGGTACGAGCAGTACTTC	14	TRBV6-5	TRBJ2-7	.	TRBD1
CSGRSGRQNNEQFF	TGCAGCGGCCGTAGCGGGAGGCAAAACAATGAGCAGTTCTTC	14	TRBV29-1	TRBJ2-1	few	TRBD2
CASRWGQYYEQYF	TGTGCCAGCAGGTGGGGACAGTACTACGAGCAGTACTTC	13	TRBV27	TRBJ2-7	.	TRBD1
CASSVTFGRGGFTGELFF	TGTGCCAGCAGCGTCACTTTTGGCAGGGGCGGCTTCACCGGGGAGCTGTTTTTT	18	TRBV5-6	TRBJ2-2	.	.
CASSSGPGVNTEAFF	TGTGCCAGCAGCTCAGGGCCTGGAGTGAACACTGAAGCTTTCTTT	15	TRBV7-3	TRBJ1-1	.	.
CASSNKATDTQYF	TGTGCCAGCAGTAATAAAGCCACAGATACGCAGTATTTT	13	TRBV28	TRBJ2-3	.	.
CASSKRGLLETQYF	TGTGCCAGTAGTAAGAGGGGGCTATTAGAGACCCAGTACTTC	14	TRBV19	TRBJ2-5	.	TRBD1
CASSPTGTGVYEQYF	TGCGCCAGCAGCCCAACCGGGACAGGGGTATACGAGCAGTACTTC	15	TRBV5-1	TRBJ2-7	.	TRBD1
CSSSGSYNEQFF	TGCAGCAGTAGCGGCTCCTACAATGAGCAGTTCTTC	12	TRBV29-1	TRBJ2-1	.	.
CATKTGDTEAFF	TGTGCCACCAAGACGGGGGATACTGAAGCTTTCTTT	12	TRBV5-4	TRBJ1-1	.	.
CASRTQGAITEAFF	TGTGCCAGTCGAACCCAGGGGGCCATCACTGAAGCTTTCTTT	14	TRBV19	TRBJ1-1	.	TRBD1
CASSLEAGGQHTQYF	TGCGCCAGCAGCTTGGAAGCGGGAGGGCAACATACGCAGTATTTT	15	TRBV5-1	TRBJ2-3	.	TRBD2
CASANYGRLKLSNERQFF	TGTGCCAGCGCTAATTATGGTCGGCTAAAACTTAGTAATGAGCGGCAGTTCTTC	18	TRBV27	TRBJ2-1	.	.
CASSLSQGDNEQFF	TGTGCCAGCAGTTTAAGTCAGGGGGACAATGAGCAGTTCTTC	14	TRBV27	TRBJ2-1	.	TRBD1
CASSIQGAQVDTQYF	TGTGCCAGCAGCATACAGGGGGCGCAGGTAGATACGCAGTATTTT	15	TRBV9	TRBJ2-3	.	TRBD1
CASSPGQGANGYTF	TGTGCCAGCAGCCCGGGACAGGGGGCGAATGGCTACACCTTC	14	TRBV7-2	TRBJ1-2	.	TRBD1
CASSGGGGETQYF	TGTGCCAGCAGTGGAGGGGGCGGGGAGACCCAGTACTTC	13	TRBV3-1/TRBV3-2	TRBJ2-5	.	.
CSAGTVSAFF	TGCAGTGCTGGGACAGTGTCAGCTTTCTTT	10	TRBV20-1	TRBJ1-1	.	TRBD1
CASSRFPQVGGPEAFF	TGTGCCAGCAGTCGGTTCCCTCAGGTTGGCGGGCCTGAAGCTTTCTTT	16	TRBV2	TRBJ1-1	.	.
CASSQGTLGGGPHEQYF	TGTGCCAGCAGCCAGGGCACCCTCGGGGGAGGGCCACACGAGCAGTACTTC	17	TRBV3-1/TRBV3-2	TRBJ2-7	.	TRBD2
CASSLPNSPLHF	TGTGCCAGCAGTTTACCGAATTCACCCCTCCACTTT	12	TRBV27	TRBJ1-6	.	.
CASSQASGRAGTQYF	TGTGCCAGCAGCCAAGCCAGCGGGAGGGCCGGTACGCAGTATTTT	15	TRBV3-1/TRBV3-2	TRBJ2-3	.	TRBD2
CASSPWGEARDEQFF	TGTGCCAGCAGTCCTTGGGGGGAGGCCCGCGATGAGCAGTTCTTC	15	TRBV7-9	TRBJ2-1	.	.
CASSDSVNEQFF	TGTGCCAGCAGTGATTCGGTAAATGAGCAGTTCTTC	12	TRBV6-4	TRBJ2-1	.	.
CASSLPQGGTEAFF	TGTGCCAGCAGTTTACCGCAGGGAGGCACTGAAGCTTTCTTT	14	TRBV28	TRBJ1-1	.	.
CASSLGGTGGYEQYF	TGTGCCAGCAGCCTGGGGGGGACAGGGGGCTACGAGCAGTACTTC	15	TRBV11-2	TRBJ2-7	.	TRBD1
CASSDSRTVNTEAFF	TGTGCCAGCAGTGACTCCAGGACAGTGAACACTGAAGCTTTCTTT	15	TRBV2	TRBJ1-1	.	.
CACDYPPHKRGTEAFF	TGTGCCTGTGACTACCCCCCACACAAGCGAGGTACTGAAGCTTTCTTT	16	TRBV30	TRBJ1-1	.	.
CASGQGMGEKLFF	TGTGCCAGCGGACAGGGGATGGGTGAAAAACTGTTTTTT	13	TRBV2	TRBJ1-4	few	TRBD1
CASSGDRGMNTEAFF	TGTGCCAGCAGCGGCGACAGGGGGATGAACACTGAAGCTTTCTTT	15	TRBV9	TRBJ1-1	once	TRBD1
CASSLEGLLVKTQYF	TGTGCCAGCAGCTTAGAGGGACTACTCGTCAAGACCCAGTACTTC	15	TRBV7-9	TRBJ2-5	.	TRBD2
CASSLSFSGGGTLPYEQYF	TGTGCCAGCAGTTTATCTTTCTCGGGGGGAGGGACCCTCCCCTACGAGCAGTACTTC	19	TRBV27	TRBJ2-7	.	TRBD2
CASSPPGLAASYNEQFF	TGCGCCAGCAGCCCGCCGGGACTAGCGGCCTCCTACAATGAGCAGTTCTTC	17	TRBV5-1	TRBJ2-1	.	TRBD2
CASSGGGETYEQYF	TGTGCCAGCAGCGGAGGGGGGGAAACCTACGAGCAGTACTTC	14	TRBV9	TRBJ2-7	.	.
CASSSPRMTNEKLFF	TGTGCCAGCAGTTCGCCCAGGATGACTAATGAAAAACTGTTTTTT	15	TRBV28	TRBJ1-4	few	.
CAISSPGTQQETQYF	TGTGCCATCAGTTCCCCAGGGACACAGCAAGAGACCCAGTACTTC	15	TRBV10-3	TRBJ2-5	.	.
CASSIDGQRASYEQYF	TGTGCCAGTAGTATTGACGGCCAGAGGGCCTCCTACGAGCAGTACTTC	16	TRBV19	TRBJ2-7	.	.
CASRTGESNQPQHF	TGTGCCAGCAGAACGGGGGAGAGCAATCAGCCCCAGCATTTT	14	TRBV27	TRBJ1-5	.	.
CASSTEGGGTSYGYTF	TGTGCCAGCAGTACCGAAGGTGGTGGGACTTCCTATGGCTACACCTTC	16	TRBV25-1	TRBJ1-2	.	.
CASSLAEQGIETQYF	TGTGCCAGCAGCTTAGCTGAACAGGGGATCGAGACCCAGTACTTC	15	TRBV7-8	TRBJ2-5	.	TRBD1
CASSRLYGYTF	TGTGCCAGCAGCCGGTTATATGGCTACACCTTC	11	TRBV28	TRBJ1-2	.	.
CASSTTKGASRRGETQYF	TGTGCCAGCTCTACCACGAAGGGGGCGAGTAGGAGAGGGGAGACCCAGTACTTC	18	TRBV18	TRBJ2-5	few	TRBD1
CASSVAGAGETQYF	TGTGCCAGCAGCGTAGCGGGAGCGGGAGAGACCCAGTACTTC	14	TRBV7-9	TRBJ2-5	.	TRBD2
CATSKTGGGQETQYF	TGTGCCACCAGCAAAACAGGGGGCGGCCAAGAGACCCAGTACTTC	15	TRBV15	TRBJ2-5	.	TRBD1
CASSVGSWNTGELFF	TGTGCCAGCAGCGTAGGTAGCTGGAACACCGGGGAGCTGTTTTTT	15	TRBV9	TRBJ2-2	.	.
CAISESPETQYF	TGTGCCATCAGTGAGAGCCCAGAGACCCAGTACTTC	12	TRBV10-3	TRBJ2-5	.	.
CASSFDRDRDEQYF	TGTGCCAGCAGTTTTGACAGGGATCGGGACGAGCAGTACTTC	14	TRBV28	TRBJ2-7	.	TRBD1
CASSYSRLAHYNEQFF	TGTGCCAGCAGTTACTCGAGACTAGCGCATTACAATGAGCAGTTCTTC	16	TRBV6-5	TRBJ2-1	.	TRBD2
CASSLEGGFQPQHF	TGCGCCAGCAGCTTGGAAGGGGGTTTTCAGCCCCAGCATTTT	14	TRBV5-1	TRBJ1-5	once	.
CASSLTWRADEQYF	TGTGCCAGCAGTCTCACGTGGAGGGCCGACGAGCAGTACTTC	14	TRBV28	TRBJ2-7	once	.
CASSRPGTGSPPGQYF	TGTGCCAGCAGTCGTCCAGGGACAGGGAGTCCCCCCGGGCAGTACTTC	16	TRBV28	TRBJ2-7	once	TRBD1
CAISEASDEQYF	TGTGCCATCAGTGAAGCGTCAGACGAGCAGTACTTC	12	TRBV10-3	TRBJ2-7	.	.
CASSKTGGRRTDTQYF	TGTGCCAGCAGCAAGACAGGGGGCAGGAGGACAGATACGCAGTATTTT	16	TRBV28	TRBJ2-3	.	TRBD1
CASSVELLDYGYTF	TGTGCCAGCAGCGTAGAGTTGCTAGACTATGGCTACACCTTC	14	TRBV9	TRBJ1-2	.	.